What follows are 22 T cell receptor beta chains derived from one specimen sequenced in a study of blood T cell repertoires in COVID-19. Produced via immunoSEQ multiplex PCR; TCRdb's table is partial and in-frame only. The sample has some 170,000 clones; nearly 80% are singletons. Sample: peripheral blood. The receptors originated from a woman between 65 and 79 years old with acute or convalescent COVID-19.

This chain uses TRBV2 with TRBJ2-1, with 9 nucleotides matching TRBD1. Germline CDR1 and CDR2: SNHLY and FYNNEI. Unmatched junction bases numbered 12, after V lost 6 bases and J lost 12 bases. This CDR3 is 14 amino acids long. The CDR3 here is CASSTGGRGYAQFF. The CDR3 DNA reads TGTGCCAGCAGCACAGGGGGCCGAGGATATGCGCAGTTCTTC.

The chain recombines TRBV18 with TRBJ2-5; D might be TRBD2 (6 bases). The CDR3 sequence is 14 residues long. Germline CDR1 reads KGHSH; CDR2 reads LQKENI. The V gene lost 5 bases and the J gene lost 5 bases, with 15 bases spanning the gap. The CDR3 here is CASSGTHQMETQYF. In nucleotides, the CDR3 is TGTGCCAGCTCAGGGACTCACCAGATGGAGACCCAGTACTTC.

The CDR3 bases are TGTGCCAGTAATACAGGATTTAATTCACCCCTCCACTTT. Translating gives CASNTGFNSPLHF. V and J are TRBV12-3 or TRBV12-4 and TRBJ1-6, with D perhaps TRBD1 (5 bases). Trimming took 9 bases from V and 6 from J, leaving 12 bases between them. CDR3 length: 13 amino acids.

V usage is TRBV25-1 and J usage is TRBJ2-5; 10 nucleotides match TRBD1. V lost 0 bases and J lost 5; bases outside the gene matches: 12. Per germline, CDR1 MGHDK and CDR2 SYGVNS. This CDR3 is 18 amino acids long. CDR3 coding DNA: TGTGCCAGCAGTGAATATTTGGCACCCGGGACAGGGGTTGAGACCCAGTACTTC. Translation: CASSEYLAPGTGVETQYF.

The chain combines TRBV6-2 or TRBV6-3 with TRBJ2-7; maybe TRBD2 (5 bases). Germline values: CDR1 MNHEY, CDR2 SVGEGT. This CDR3 region has 13 residues. Between the trimmed V and J ends, which lost 6 bases and 3 bases, there was a span of 12 bases. The CDR3 sequence is CASSLEAYYEQYF. The DNA for the CDR3 is TGTGCCAGCAGCTTGGAGGCATACTACGAGCAGTACTTC.

V gene TRBV29-1 combines with J gene TRBJ2-3; 10 bases align to TRBD2. V gave up 4 bases and J gave up 4 bases; unmatched junction bases: 5. CDR1 and CDR2 (germline): SQVTM, ANQGSEA. The CDR3 loop spans 14 amino acids. The CDR3 here is CSVASGRASDTQYF. In nucleotides, the CDR3 is TGCAGCGTTGCCAGCGGGAGGGCCTCAGATACGCAGTATTTT.

This sequence joins TRBV18 and TRBJ2-5, with D hard to call. The CDR3 consists of 12 residues. CDR1 KGHSH and CDR2 LQKENI come from the germline V gene. Trimming shortened V by 3 bases and J by 3 bases, and 5 bases separated the two germline ends. The CDR3 loop reads CASSPAEETQYF. The CDR3 nucleotides are TGTGCCAGCTCACCCGCGGAAGAGACCCAGTACTTC.

The chain has TRBV18 and TRBJ2-2; the match to TRBD1 covers 9 bases. J was trimmed by 2 bases and V by 2 bases; bases with no gene match: 12. CDR3 size: 19 residues. From germline, CDR1 is KGHSH and CDR2 LQKENI. CDR3 sequence reads: CASSPSNRGPQPNTGELFF. The CDR3 DNA follows: TGTGCCAGCTCACCAAGTAACAGGGGGCCGCAACCTAACACCGGGGAGCTGTTTTTT.

The chain recombines TRBV2 with TRBJ1-1; 11 bases map to TRBD1. The CDR3 runs to 14 residues. V shed 7 bases, J shed 5 bases, and the junction held 6 bases outside the gene matches. Germline V gene sequence: CDR1 SNHLY, CDR2 FYNNEI. The CDR3, as DNA: TGTGCCAGCAATGGACAGGGGGCTAATACTGAAGCTTTCTTT. This encodes CASNGQGANTEAFF.

This clone was seen once. The DNA for the CDR3 is TGTGCCTGGAGTGTAGGGCTAGCGTCCAACTCCTACAATGAGCAGTTCTTC. Protein: CAWSVGLASNSYNEQFF. The rearrangement joins TRBV30 to TRBJ2-1, with D maybe TRBD2 (6 bases). From germline, CDR1 is GTSNPN and CDR2 SVGIG (reference sequence). The CDR3 loop spans 17 amino acids. V lost 0 bases and J 0 bases, leaving 15 bases between the germline ends.

The gene calls are TRBV2 and TRBJ2-5, with TRBD2 as a possible D gene (5 bases). V dropped 5 bases and J dropped 5 bases, with 27 bases sitting between them. CDR1 is SNHLY, CDR2 FYNNEI, per germline. The CDR3 totals 18 residues. CDR3 sequence: CASSTPSTRGPRVETQYF. CDR3 DNA: TGTGCCAGCAGTACCCCCTCAACCCGTGGCCCGAGGGTGGAGACCCAGTACTTC.

V and J are TRBV2 and TRBJ2-7; unclear D gene. This CDR3 region has 12 residues. Deletions cut 6 bases from V and 2 bases from J, with 8 bases between. In germline, CDR1 is SNHLY, CDR2 FYNNEI. CDR3: CASRVRTYEQYF. CDR3 DNA sequence: TGTGCCAGCAGGGTCAGGACCTACGAGCAGTACTTC.

This clone showed up many times. The rearrangement joins TRBV11-2 to TRBJ2-1; D is uncertain. Trimming stripped 1 base from V and 8 bases from J, with 6 bases between. This CDR3 has 12 residues. The germline V gene has CDR1 SGHAT and CDR2 FQNNGV. The CDR3 is CASSLVSDEQFF. In DNA, the CDR3 is TGTGCCAGCAGCTTAGTCTCGGATGAGCAGTTCTTC.

The chain is built from TRBV5-1 and TRBJ2-5; TRBD2 aligns across 14 bases. Germline V CDR1 and CDR2: SGHRS, YFSETQ. J gave up 6 bases and V 3 bases, and 13 bases lay outside the gene matches. The CDR3 has 18 residues. CDR3 in DNA: TGCGCCAGCAGCTACTTACCGGGACTAGCGGGAGTCTCGCAGACCCAGTACTTC. Translation: CASSYLPGLAGVSQTQYF. The variable domain in full, completed from reference TRBV5-1 and TRBJ2-5, reads KAGVTQTPRYLIKTRGQQVTLSCSPISGHRSVSWYQQTPGQGLQFLFEYFSETQRNKGNFPGRFSGRQFSNSRSEMNVSTLELGDSALYLCASSYLPGLAGVSQTQYFGPGTRLLVL.

This chain links TRBV7-9 with TRBJ2-7, with 9 bases fitting TRBD2. The CDR3 contains 15 residues. With V trimmed by 2 bases and J by 2 bases, 4 bases remained unmatched. Germline-derived CDR1 and CDR2 are SEHNR and FQNEAQ (reference sequence). The CDR3 protein is CASSLRAGGAYEQYF. The CDR3 DNA follows: TGTGCCAGCAGCTTAAGGGCGGGAGGGGCCTACGAGCAGTACTTC.

The chain couples TRBV5-8 to TRBJ2-1, with 7 positions matching TRBD2. CDR3 size: 15 residues. The ends lost 1 base at V and 6 bases at J; junction bases unmatched: 7. Germline V gene sequence: CDR1 SGHTS, CDR2 YDEGEE. CDR3 DNA sequence: TGTGCCAGCAGCTTGTTAGCGGGCATACTCAATGAGCAGTTCTTC. Its translation is CASSLLAGILNEQFF.

V gene TRBV29-1 combines with J gene TRBJ1-1; D remains unclear. The CDR3 has 12 residues. Trimming shortened V by 4 bases and J by 5 bases, and 11 bases separated the two germline ends. In germline, CDR1 is SQVTM, CDR2 ANQGSEA. Written as DNA, the CDR3 is TGCAGCGTTGCTACGAGGGAAACTGAAGCTTTCTTT. Translation gives CSVATRETEAFF. Together with reference TRBV29-1 and TRBJ1-1, the CDR3 gives the full variable domain: SAVISQKPSRDICQRGTSLTIQCQVDSQVTMMFWYRQQPGQSLTLIATANQGSEATYESGFVIDKFPISRPNLTFSTLTVSNMSPEDSSIYLCSVATRETEAFFGQGTRLTVV.

The genes are TRBV7-2 and TRBJ2-1; D is unresolved. This CDR3 contains 15 residues. Germline CDR1 SGHTA, CDR2 FQGNSA. The V and J ends lost 5 bases and 7 bases respectively, with 18 bases between them. The CDR3 nucleotides read TGTGCCAGCAGCCCACAATCCCAGAACTATAATGAGCAGTTCTTC. Protein product: CASSPQSQNYNEQFF.

The rearrangement joins TRBV11-2 to TRBJ2-1; 8 nucleotides agree with TRBD2. The J segment lost 6 bases and the V segment lost 5 bases, leaving 18 bases of the junction unmatched. This CDR3 has 18 residues. Germline CDR1 reads SGHAT; CDR2 reads FQNNGV. The chain's CDR3 is CASSPRAGNSGKSNEQFF. In nucleotides, the CDR3 is TGTGCCAGCAGCCCGCGGGCGGGTAATAGCGGGAAGTCCAATGAGCAGTTCTTC.

The chain joins TRBV2 to TRBJ2-1, with TRBD2 matching over 8 bases. Germline V gene sequence: CDR1 SNHLY, CDR2 FYNNEI. This CDR3 comprises 12 residues. With V trimmed by 7 bases and J by 8 bases, 4 bases remained unmatched. The CDR3 is CASKGLAHEQFF. CDR3 in DNA: TGTGCCAGCAAAGGACTAGCCCATGAGCAGTTCTTC.

V usage is TRBV2 and J usage is TRBJ1-2; D is uncertain. The V end lost 8 bases, the J end lost 1 base, and 5 bases lay between the germline ends. The length of the CDR3 is 11 residues. CDR1 and CDR2 from the germline V gene are SNHLY and FYNNEI. CDR3 residues: CASGGNYGYTF. DNA of the CDR3: TGTGCCAGCGGCGGTAACTATGGCTACACCTTC. Together with reference TRBV2 and TRBJ1-2, the CDR3 gives the full variable domain: EPEVTQTPSHQVTQMGQEVILRCVPISNHLYFYWYRQILGQKVEFLVSFYNNEISEKSEIFDDQFSVERPDGSNFTLKIRSTKLEDSAMYFCASGGNYGYTFGSGTRLTVV.

The chain carries TRBV2 and TRBJ1-3, with TRBD1 as a possible D gene (6 bases). The CDR3 extends over 15 amino acids. The germline V gene has CDR1 SNHLY and CDR2 FYNNEI. Trimming pared 5 bases from V and 1 base from J, leaving 12 bases between. The CDR3 coding sequence is TGTGCCAGCAGTCTCGACAGGATGTCTGGAAACACCATATATTTT. Amino acids: CASSLDRMSGNTIYF.